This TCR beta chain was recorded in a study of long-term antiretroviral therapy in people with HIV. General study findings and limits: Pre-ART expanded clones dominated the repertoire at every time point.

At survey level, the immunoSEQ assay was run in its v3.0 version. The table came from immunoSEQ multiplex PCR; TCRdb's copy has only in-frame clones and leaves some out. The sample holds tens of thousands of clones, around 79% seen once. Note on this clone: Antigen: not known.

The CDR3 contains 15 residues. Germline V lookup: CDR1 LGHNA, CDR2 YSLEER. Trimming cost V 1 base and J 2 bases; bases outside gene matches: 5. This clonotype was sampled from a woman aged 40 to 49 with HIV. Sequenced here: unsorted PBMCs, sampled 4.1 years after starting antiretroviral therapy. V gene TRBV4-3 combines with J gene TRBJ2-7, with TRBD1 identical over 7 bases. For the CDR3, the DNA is TGCGCCAGCAGCCAAGGCCGGACAGGCCCCTACGAGCAGTACTTC. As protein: CASSQGRTGPYEQYF.